This TCR beta chain was profiled in a study of monozygotic twins with inflammatory bowel disease (dated by TCRdb to 2018 to 2020). In terms of the full investigation: The full study comprised some 30 monozygotic twin pairs: nine German pairs (four IBD-concordant, five IBD-discordant) and 19 IBD-discordant Danish pairs. The search for disease-associated traits relied mainly on comparing, within discordant pairs, IBD patients with their genetically identical healthy co-twins. Each individual had, on average, about 151 000 unique TCRalpha sequences and 181 000 unique TCRbeta sequences available for analysis.

The receptor library was made with 5' RACE. Preparation of each TCR library used approximately 3,500 ng of total RNA. For each sample, cDNA synthesis with SMARTScribe reverse transcriptase was split into eight separate reactions. Unique molecular identifiers containing a 6-nucleotide sample barcode were introduced through template switching during cDNA synthesis. Two nested PCRs of about 17 and 10 cycles amplified the TCRalpha and TCRbeta cDNA, and bead purification followed each PCR. Before amplification, the cDNA was treated with uracil DNA-glycosylase and purified using the QIAquick PCR purification kit. The second PCR added Illumina TruSeq-compatible adapters along with sample-specific barcodes. Library quality and concentration were assessed using TapeStation and Qubit, and roughly 5.5 ng of each library was pooled. Sequencing of the pooled libraries was done on an Illumina HiSeq2500 single-index Rapid Run using custom sequencing primers and 2 x 100 bp reads. The paper's processing steps were these. PCR and sequencing errors were corrected by UMI-based consensus assembly using MiGEC version 1.2.6. MiXCR version 2.1.1 handled V(D)J alignment, clonotype assembly and CDR3 extraction. Normalisation of gene usage, clonotype sharing and MAIT/NKT TCR abundance was achieved by analysing the top 1000, 10 000 and 20 000 clonotypes per sample. Diversity was computed as the inverse Simpson index with the vegan R package after downsampling to 27 000 UMIs. Statistical testing used paired Mann-Whitney U tests on the discordant twin pairs and applied Benjamini-Hochberg correction for multiple testing. Following reprocessing of the reads by TCRdb, the data hold one row per CDR3 protein sequence and no DNA is available. None of the V and J calls come from the authors' own analysis; TCRdb made them. This sample's clone table shows more than 350,000 distinct CDR3 sequences. About 2.3% of the sample is held by the ten biggest clonotypes.

The germline V gene gives CDR1 as SGHAT and CDR2 as FQNNGV. The CDR3 spans 18 residues, from the cysteine through the phenylalanine. No DNA was logged. From each donor, a roughly 2.5 ml peripheral blood sample was drawn into PAXgene tubes and stored at -80 degrees C. Without T cell sorting, total RNA was isolated from whole blood using the PAXgene blood miRNA kit on an automated QIAcube. Peripheral blood from monozygotic twin pairs who were concordant or discordant for inflammatory bowel disease underwent deep TCRalpha and TCRbeta repertoire profiling using unique molecular barcoding. For every twin pair, smoking habits were documented, and each individual was categorised as a current, former or never smoker. Notes on this clonotype: This clone's antigen is unknown.

Findings and caveats that apply to the study as a whole: Distinction between different T cell subtypes could not be achieved in the analysis. Repertoire similarity did not differ between concordant and discordant twins, possibly due to limited statistical power. Background noise and inter-individual variability may have been introduced into the repertoires by the differing immunosuppressive treatments among patients. The results gave no support for a single strong signal or clonotype linked to IBD. TCRbeta repertoire diversity, by inverse Simpson index, was decreased in IBD patients compared with their healthy co-twins. Compared with healthy twins, IBD patients had fewer clonotypes in common with other individuals, a difference most pronounced in patients showing signs of disease activity.

The rearranged chain carries TRBV11-2 and TRBJ2-1; TCRdb's D call of TRBD1 is untestable without DNA. The specimen sequenced was blood. The clonotype was recovered from a human donor with ulcerative colitis or Crohn's disease, or a healthy co-twin of an affected twin (not recorded which). The CDR3 in this case is CASSLVFLRDRAYNEQFF. Outside the CDR3, residues come from the reference TRBV11-2 and TRBJ2-1 proteins, so the full variable domain is: EAGVAQSPRYKIIEKRQSVAFWCNPISGHATLYWYQQILGQGPKLLIQFQNNGVVDDSQLPKDRFSAERLKGVDSTLKIQPAKLEDSAVYLCASSLVFLRDRAYNEQFFGPGTRLTVL.